The rows below give T cell receptor beta chains drawn from one sample of a study of CD8 T cells in ankylosing spondylitis. MiXCR was run by TCRdb on the 5' RACE reads, yielding one entry per CDR3 protein. The sample records about 52,000 distinct CDR3 sequences, about 7% being singletons. What was sequenced was blood, either unsorted or a sorted T cell fraction (not recorded which). Receptors originate from a female donor with ankylosing spondylitis or in good health (not recorded which). The CDR3 runs from the conserved cysteine through the conserved F or W. The D gene is left open where the match is weak. Where a row states a size, it is once, few, many or the class of an expanded clone; other rows omit it.

>-|TRBJ2-5|few|TRBV5-1
CASRYDGGLQETQYF
TGCGCCAGCAGGTACGACGGGGGCCTCCAAGAGACCCAGTACTTC
>-|TRBJ2-1|many|TRBV5-6
CASSLVLDNEQFF
TGTGCCAGCAGCCTTGTGCTAGACAATGAGCAGTTCTTC
>-|TRBJ2-1|-|TRBV3-1
CASTQVPPQGSVGNEQFF
TGTGCCTCCACCCAAGTCCCTCCACAGGGCTCTGTCGGCAATGAGCAGTTCTTC
>-|TRBJ2-7|many|TRBV7-2
CASSLRRSYEQYF
TGTGCCAGCAGCTTAAGACGGTCCTACGAGCAGTACTTC
>-|TRBJ2-3|many|TRBV20-1
CSARDPQGGADTQYF
TGCAGTGCTAGAGATCCCCAGGGTGGGGCAGATACGCAGTATTTT
>-|TRBJ2-3|many|TRBV11-2
CASSLVGRGMTDTQYF
TGTGCCAGCAGCTTAGTGGGCAGGGGCATGACAGATACGCAGTATTTT
>TRBD1|TRBJ2-1|many|TRBV5-1
CASSGGQGEYNEQFF
TGCGCCAGCAGCGGGGGACAGGGGGAATACAATGAGCAGTTCTTC
>TRBD1|TRBJ1-3|few|TRBV9
CASSPGQTNSGNTIYF
TGTGCCAGCAGCCCGGGACAGACCAACTCTGGAAACACCATATATTTT
>-|TRBJ2-1|many|TRBV14
CASSQSTTHRNEQFF
TGTGCCAGCAGCCAATCGACGACTCATCGCAATGAGCAGTTCTTC
>TRBD1|TRBJ2-1|many|TRBV5-6
CASSLPGQARNEQFF
TGTGCCAGCAGCTTACCGGGACAGGCTCGCAATGAGCAGTTTTTC
>TRBD1|TRBJ1-1|-|TRBV7-2
CASSLWGQGATEAFF
TGTGCCAGCAGCTTATGGGGACAGGGCGCCACTGAAGCTTTCTTT
>-|TRBJ2-2|few|TRBV12-3/TRBV12-4
CASSLPRGTGELFF
TGTGCCAGCAGTTTACCCCGGGGCACCGGGGAGCTGTTTTTT
>-|TRBJ1-1|few|TRBV5-4
CASSTAPGNTEAFF
TGTGCCAGCAGCACCGCACCAGGAAACACTGAAGCTTTCTTT
>-|TRBJ1-1|many|TRBV25-1
CASSEIIKSGGTEAFF
TGTGCCAGCAGTGAAATAATAAAGTCGGGAGGCACTGAAGCTTTCTTT
>TRBD1|TRBJ1-6|many|TRBV5-1
CASSLRQGLESPLHF
TGCGCCAGCAGCCTCCGACAGGGATTAGAGTCACCCCTCCACTTT
>TRBD2|TRBJ2-1|many|TRBV11-2
CASSFRLAGALTGANEQFF
TGTGCCAGCAGCTTTAGACTAGCGGGGGCCTTAACAGGGGCCAATGAGCAGTTCTTC
>-|TRBJ2-7|medium-sized|TRBV20-1
CSARSGKSDPF
TGCAGTGCTAGATCCGGGAAAAGCGACCCATTC
>TRBD2|TRBJ2-1|many|TRBV2
CASKGTSDLYNEQFF
TGTGCCAGCAAGGGGACTAGCGACCTCTACAATGAGCAGTTCTTC
>-|TRBJ1-1|-|TRBV3-1
CASSHQGMNTEAFF
TGTGCCAGCAGCCATCAGGGTATGAACACTGAAGCTTTCTTT
>-|TRBJ2-3|many|TRBV5-6
CASSLGATDTQYF
TGTGCCAGCAGCCTGGGAGCTACAGATACGCAGTATTTT
>-|TRBJ1-5|many|TRBV6-8
CASSSLRVSNQPQHF
TGTGCCAGCAGCAGTCTAAGAGTTAGCAATCAGCCCCAGCATTTT
>-|TRBJ1-3|many|TRBV4-2
CASSQESIIGGNTIYF
TGTGCCAGCAGCCAAGAGTCGATAATAGGGGGGAACACCATATATTTT
>-|TRBJ2-1|many|TRBV5-6
CASQKSDNEQFF
TGTGCCAGCCAAAAATCAGACAATGAGCAGTTCTTC
>-|TRBJ2-1|many|TRBV30
CAWSSKRAGFEQFF
TGTGCCTGGAGTAGCAAGAGGGCCGGCTTTGAGCAGTTCTTC
>TRBD1|TRBJ1-4|many|TRBV4-1
CASSHPTGGGEKLFF
TGCGCCAGCAGCCACCCGACAGGGGGCGGTGAAAAACTGTTTTTT
>-|TRBJ2-5|-|TRBV30
CAWSVVQTQYF
TGTGCCTGGAGTGTTGTCCAGACCCAGTACTTC
>-|TRBJ2-2|-|TRBV15
CATSQGQGGTGELFF
TGTGCCACCAGCCAAGGACAGGGAGGGACCGGGGAGCTGTTTTTT
>-|TRBJ2-1|many|TRBV20-1
CSTVDVNNEQFF
TGCAGTACCGTGGACGTCAACAATGAGCAGTTCTTC
>-|TRBJ2-1|many|TRBV2
CASSDRLQPYNEQFF
TGTGCCAGCAGTGACCGGCTACAACCCTACAATGAGCAGTTCTTC
>-|TRBJ1-2|many|TRBV10-3
CAISSDGRGGYTF
TGTGCCATCAGCTCAGACGGCAGAGGTGGCTACACCTTC
>TRBD2|TRBJ2-3|many|TRBV20-1
CSALGGGSTDTQYF
TGCAGTGCCCTGGGGGGGGGGAGCACAGATACGCAGTATTTT
>-|TRBJ1-4|many|TRBV5-1
CASSLGGGVGEKLFF
TGCGCCAGCAGCTTGGGAGGTGGGGTTGGAGAAAAACTGTTTTTT
>-|TRBJ1-5|many|TRBV10-3
CAISESTVIGGQPQHF
TGTGCCATCAGTGAGTCGACTGTGATCGGGGGCCAGCCCCAGCATTTT
>-|TRBJ2-5|many|TRBV27
CASSLSKGWETQYF
TGTGCCAGCAGTTTATCGAAGGGGTGGGAGACCCAGTACTTC
>TRBD1|TRBJ2-3|many|TRBV5-1
CASRGQGAVSDTQYF
TGCGCCAGCAGAGGACAGGGGGCAGTTTCAGATACGCAGTATTTT
>-|TRBJ1-2|many|TRBV2
CASSSGRPYGYTF
TGTGCCAGCAGCTCGGGACGGCCCTATGGCTACACCTTC
>-|TRBJ1-2|many|TRBV11-3
CASSRGPDIIYGYTF
TGTGCCAGCAGCCGCGGACCGGATATTATCTATGGCTACACCTTC
>-|TRBJ2-2|many|TRBV12-3/TRBV12-4
CASSPLLRGGELFF
TGTGCCAGCAGCCCTCTGCTCCGGGGGGGGGAGCTGTTTTTT
>TRBD2|TRBJ2-3|many|TRBV7-8
CASSYQRGRDTDTQYF
TGTGCCAGCAGCTACCAGCGGGGGCGGGACACAGATACGCAGTATTTT
>-|TRBJ2-1|many|TRBV7-7
CASSLARGTPPGNEQFF
TGTGCTAGCAGCTTAGCGCGCGGAACCCCCCCCGGCAATGAGCAGTTCTTC
>TRBD1|TRBJ1-2|many|TRBV3-1
CASSQGTGLNYGYTF
TGTGCCAGCAGCCAGGGGACAGGACTTAACTATGGCTACACCTTC
>-|TRBJ1-1|many|TRBV15
CATSRDKSTSGPF
TGTGCCACCAGCAGAGATAAATCAACCTCGGGGCCTTTT
>-|TRBJ1-1|-|TRBV5-1
CASSSSGRNTEAFF
TGCGCCAGCAGCTCGTCGGGAAGGAACACTGAAGCTTTCTTT
>TRBD2|TRBJ2-7|many|TRBV11-2
CASSLIPGTSSYEQYF
TGTGCCAGCAGCTTAATCCCCGGGACTAGCTCCTACGAGCAGTACTTC
>-|TRBJ2-4|few|TRBV3-1
CASSQGVNPANIQYF
TGTGCCAGCAGCCAAGGGGTAAACCCTGCAAACATTCAGTACTTC
>-|TRBJ2-3|many|TRBV6-5
CASSYTGAPSTDTQYF
TGTGCCAGCAGTTATACAGGAGCCCCTAGCACAGATACGCAGTATTTT
>TRBD1|TRBJ2-3|many|TRBV10-1
CASTPMDRKLTDTQYF
TGCGCCAGCACCCCGATGGACAGGAAGCTTACAGATACGCAGTATTTT
>TRBD1|TRBJ1-6|-|TRBV11-2
CASSFTGGKRNSPLHF
TGTGCCAGCAGCTTTACAGGGGGCAAGAGGAATTCACCCCTCCACTTT
>-|TRBJ1-2|many|TRBV5-1
CASSLSGTYGYTF
TGCGCCAGCAGCTTGTCAGGGACCTATGGCTACACCTTC
>-|TRBJ2-3|many|TRBV29-1
CSVGLTGTQTDTQYF
TGCAGCGTCGGACTGACCGGGACTCAAACAGATACGCAGTATTTT
>TRBD1|TRBJ2-1|many|TRBV5-1
CASSGNRGRGPNEQFF
TGCGCCAGCAGCGGTAACAGGGGGCGCGGTCCCAATGAGCAGTTCTTC
>-|TRBJ1-2|many|TRBV4-2
CASSQEAGDYGYTF
TGTGCCAGCAGCCAAGAAGCAGGGGACTATGGCTACACCTTC
>-|TRBJ1-5|few|TRBV2
CASQLGRYSNQPQHF
TGTGCCAGCCAGTTGGGCAGATATAGCAATCAGCCCCAGCATTTT
>-|TRBJ1-2|-|TRBV29-1
CSVRSIYGYTF
TGCAGCGTCAGGAGTATCTATGGCTACACCTTC
>-|TRBJ2-3|many|TRBV11-2
CASSGDRSFSTDTQYF
TGTGCCAGCAGCGGGGACCGCTCCTTTAGCACAGATACGCAGTATTTT
>TRBD1|TRBJ2-1|many|TRBV12-3/TRBV12-4
CASSSRQGAVNEQFF
TGTGCCAGCAGCTCTCGACAGGGGGCTGTGAATGAGCAGTTCTTC